This is a list of T cell receptor beta chains from one sample in a study of blood T cell repertoires in COVID-19. The method was immunoSEQ multiplex PCR; TCRdb's version includes in-frame clones alone and lacks a portion of them. The table includes approximately 300,000 clones, roughly 90% detected once. Specimen: peripheral blood. These receptors all stem from a man in his thirties or forties with acute or convalescent COVID-19. Each CDR3 is given with its conserved first and last residue. A D gene is named only where the DNA matches it firmly. Rows may omit the clone size; those that give it use once, few, many or a size class.

J | V | size | D | DNA | CDR3
TRBJ1-1 | TRBV6-5 | - | TRBD1 | TGTGCCACCTGGGACAGGATGAACACTGAAGCTTTCTTT | CATWDRMNTEAFF
TRBJ1-1 | TRBV15 | - | TRBD1 | TGTGCCACCAGCAGAGATGTGGACAGGGAAGCTTTCTTT | CATSRDVDREAFF
TRBJ2-3 | TRBV2 | - | - | TGTGCCAGCACTGTACAGGGAAACACAGATACGCAGTATTTT | CASTVQGNTDTQYF
TRBJ2-7 | TRBV20-1 | - | TRBD2 | TGCAGTGCTAGTTCCCTAGCGGGAGGCCCCACCGAGCAGTACTTC | CSASSLAGGPTEQYF
TRBJ1-1 | TRBV5-6 | - | - | TGTGCCAGCAGCTTGGGGCCCCAGGTTGACACTGAAGCTTTCTTT | CASSLGPQVDTEAFF
TRBJ1-5 | TRBV19 | - | - | TGTGCCAGTACCCCAACGACGGGATATAGCAATCAGCCCCAGCATTTT | CASTPTTGYSNQPQHF
TRBJ1-2 | TRBV28 | - | - | TGTGCCAGCAGTTTAGGGGCCGGGTTGTATGGCTACACCTTC | CASSLGAGLYGYTF
TRBJ1-3 | TRBV7-2 | - | - | TGTGCCAGCAGCTTAGCGTCGGGGGCTGGAAACACCATATATTTT | CASSLASGAGNTIYF
TRBJ2-3 | TRBV9 | - | TRBD2 | TGTGCCAGCAGCGGAGGGCTAGCGGGGGGCCAGGCGATGGATACGCAGTATTTT | CASSGGLAGGQAMDTQYF
TRBJ2-3 | TRBV9 | - | - | TGTGCCAGCAGCGTAGCTGGAGTCACAGATACGCAGTATTTT | CASSVAGVTDTQYF
TRBJ1-2 | TRBV3-1/TRBV3-2 | once | - | TGTGCCAGCAGCACGGGACTGTTTTTAAGTAATGGCTACACCTTC | CASSTGLFLSNGYTF
TRBJ1-5 | TRBV6-5 | - | TRBD1 | TGTGCCAGCAGCCGACAGGGTCTAAGCAATCAGCCCCAGCATTTT | CASSRQGLSNQPQHF
TRBJ1-2 | TRBV3-1/TRBV3-2 | - | - | TGTGCCAGCAGCCAAGTCGGTGCGGGGTTTGGCTACACCTTC | CASSQVGAGFGYTF
TRBJ2-1 | TRBV5-1 | - | TRBD2 | TGCGCCAGCAGCTTGGGGCTAGCGGGAGTTAATGAGCAGTTCTTC | CASSLGLAGVNEQFF
TRBJ2-4 | TRBV2 | - | - | TGTGCCAGCAGGACGGAGGCCATTCAGTACTTC | CASRTEAIQYF
TRBJ2-5 | TRBV7-9 | - | - | TGTGCCAGCGTCCCGGGACAAGTGGAGACCCAGTACTTC | CASVPGQVETQYF
TRBJ1-1 | TRBV19 | - | - | TGTGCCAGTAGCTCAGGGGAAGCTTTCTTT | CASSSGEAFF
TRBJ1-1 | TRBV15 | - | - | TGTGCCACCAGCAGAGATCAGGGCACTGAAGCTTTCTTT | CATSRDQGTEAFF
TRBJ1-6 | TRBV5-6 | - | - | TGTGCCAGCAGCTTGGGTCCAGGCCTACGCTCTTCACCCCTCCACTTT | CASSLGPGLRSSPLHF
TRBJ1-4 | TRBV2 | - | - | TGTGCCAGCATTTTTTGGACGGGAATTAATGAAAAACTGTTTTTT | CASIFWTGINEKLFF
TRBJ1-1 | TRBV15 | - | - | TGTGCCACCAGCTTCACCCAGGGGTTCACTGAAGCTTTCTTT | CATSFTQGFTEAFF
TRBJ1-1 | TRBV10-3 | - | TRBD1 | TGTGCCATCAGCCATGACAGGGGTGAAGCTTTCTTT | CAISHDRGEAFF
TRBJ2-1 | TRBV27 | once | - | TGTGCCAGCAGTTTATCCCCCGGAGTTGAGCAGTTCTTC | CASSLSPGVEQFF
TRBJ1-1 | TRBV28 | - | - | TGTGCCAACCCCCGGGACACTGAAGCTTTCTTT | CANPRDTEAFF
TRBJ2-2 | TRBV9 | - | - | TGTGCCAGCAGCCGAGGACCATCTTCGGGGGCCGGGGAGCTGTTTTTT | CASSRGPSSGAGELFF
TRBJ2-3 | TRBV4-1 | - | TRBD1 | TGCGCCAGCAGCCAGGCGCCGGGACAGAGAGTCACAGATACGCAGTATTTT | CASSQAPGQRVTDTQYF
TRBJ1-4 | TRBV4-1 | - | TRBD1 | TGCGCCAGCAGCCTTTTCCCTACCCTCCGGGACAGTAATGAAAAACTGTTTTTT | CASSLFPTLRDSNEKLFF
TRBJ1-4 | TRBV5-6 | - | - | TGTGCCAGCAGCTTGTTCCGGTATCCAGCGGGCAATGAAAAACTGTTTTTT | CASSLFRYPAGNEKLFF
TRBJ2-3 | TRBV9 | - | - | TGTGCCAGCAGCGTAGGTTTAACAGATACGCAGTATTTT | CASSVGLTDTQYF